This is a list of T cell receptor beta chains from one sample in a study of radiation and T cells in renal cell carcinoma. The data were produced by immunoSEQ multiplex PCR, yet TCRdb's version contains in-frame clones alone and is incomplete. This repertoire shows about 74,000 clones, about 89% found once; its top ten account for more than 5.5%. This specimen consisted of blood, obtained from a patient whose treatment included radiotherapy and nephrectomy. These receptors all stem from a woman aged 70-85 years with renal cell carcinoma. Both conserved end residues are trimmed from each CDR3.

J	V	CDR3
TRBJ1-6	TRBV27	ASRLTENSPLH
TRBJ1-1	TRBV27	ASSLDPNTEAF
TRBJ1-3	TRBV7-2	ASSLDSRGTGNTIY
TRBJ2-5	TRBV7-2	ASSLGRILQETQY
TRBJ1-2	TRBV27	ASSFGGVNYGYT
TRBJ2-3	TRBV14	ASSQGGDSRYTQY
TRBJ1-5	TRBV19	ASNKGPIQPQH
TRBJ2-2	TRBV30	AWSVWNTGELF
TRBJ1-1	TRBV7-9	ASSLGQGAVDNTEAF
TRBJ2-2	TRBV10-3	AAGVPGTGELF
TRBJ2-4	TRBV6-6	ASSYPGQIAKNIQY
TRBJ2-3	TRBV7-8	ASSPRQGFTTDTQY
TRBJ1-1	TRBV5-1	ASSLELQAVEAF
TRBJ1-1	TRBV5-8	ASSLGDSVSMNTEAF
TRBJ2-2	TRBV5-1	ASTIAGGPSGELF
TRBJ1-5	TRBV19	ASTIGGSSNQPQH